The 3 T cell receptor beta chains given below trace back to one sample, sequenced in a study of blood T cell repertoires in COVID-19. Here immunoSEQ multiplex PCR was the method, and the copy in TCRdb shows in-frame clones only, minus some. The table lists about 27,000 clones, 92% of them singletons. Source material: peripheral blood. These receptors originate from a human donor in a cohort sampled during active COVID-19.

CDR3 DNA sequence: TGTGCCAGCAGTCTACAGGGCGTTAGCACAGATACGCAGTATTTT. As protein: CASSLQGVSTDTQYF. The rearrangement uses TRBV2 and TRBJ2-3, with D perhaps matching TRBD1 (6 bases). The CDR3 length is 15 residues. The ends were cut back, 5 bases at V and 0 bases at J, with 12 bases in the middle. Germline V lookup: CDR1 SNHLY, CDR2 FYNNEI.

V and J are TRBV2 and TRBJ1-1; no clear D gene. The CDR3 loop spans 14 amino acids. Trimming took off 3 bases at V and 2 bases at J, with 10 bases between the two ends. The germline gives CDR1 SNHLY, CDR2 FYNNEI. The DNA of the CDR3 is TGTGCCAGCAGTGACAGGCTATTAAACACTGAAGCTTTCTTT. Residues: CASSDRLLNTEAFF.

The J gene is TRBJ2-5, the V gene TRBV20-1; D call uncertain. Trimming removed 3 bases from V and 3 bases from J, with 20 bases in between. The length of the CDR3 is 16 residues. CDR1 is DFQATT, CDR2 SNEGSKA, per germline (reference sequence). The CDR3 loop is CSASRSDRHSKETQYF. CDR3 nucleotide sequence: TGCAGTGCTAGTCGTTCTGACCGCCACAGCAAAGAGACCCAGTACTTC.